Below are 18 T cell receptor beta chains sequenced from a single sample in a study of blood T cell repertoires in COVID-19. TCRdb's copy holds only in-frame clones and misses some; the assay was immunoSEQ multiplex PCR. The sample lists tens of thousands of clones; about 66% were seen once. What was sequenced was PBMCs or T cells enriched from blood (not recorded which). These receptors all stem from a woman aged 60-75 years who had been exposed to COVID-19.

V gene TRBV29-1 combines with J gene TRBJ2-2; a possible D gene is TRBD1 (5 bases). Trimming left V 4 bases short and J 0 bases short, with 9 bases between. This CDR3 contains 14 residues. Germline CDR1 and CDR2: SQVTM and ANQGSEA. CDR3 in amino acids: CSVAPGSNTGELFF. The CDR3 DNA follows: TGCAGCGTTGCTCCAGGGTCGAACACCGGGGAGCTGTTTTTT.

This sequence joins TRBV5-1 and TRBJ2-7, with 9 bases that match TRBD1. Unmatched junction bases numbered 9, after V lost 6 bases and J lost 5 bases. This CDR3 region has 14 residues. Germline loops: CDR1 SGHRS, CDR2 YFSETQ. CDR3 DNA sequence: TGCGCCAGCACCCCTAACAGGGGGCGGGACGAGCAGTACTTC. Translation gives CASTPNRGRDEQYF. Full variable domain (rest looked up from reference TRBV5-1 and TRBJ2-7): KAGVTQTPRYLIKTRGQQVTLSCSPISGHRSVSWYQQTPGQGLQFLFEYFSETQRNKGNFPGRFSGRQFSNSRSEMNVSTLELGDSALYLCASTPNRGRDEQYFGPGTRLTVT.

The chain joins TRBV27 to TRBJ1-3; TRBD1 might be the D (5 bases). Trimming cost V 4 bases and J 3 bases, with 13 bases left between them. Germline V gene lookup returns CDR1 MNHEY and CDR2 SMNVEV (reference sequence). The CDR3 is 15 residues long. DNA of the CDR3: TGTGCCAGCAGTTGGAAAGGGGCTGGTGGAAACACCATATATTTT. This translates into CASSWKGAGGNTIYF.

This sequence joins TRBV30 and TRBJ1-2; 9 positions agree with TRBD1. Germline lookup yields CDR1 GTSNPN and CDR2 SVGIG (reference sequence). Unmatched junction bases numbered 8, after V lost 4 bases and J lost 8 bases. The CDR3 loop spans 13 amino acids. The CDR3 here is CAWIIGTGNGYTF. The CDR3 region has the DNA TGTGCCTGGATAATAGGGACAGGGAACGGCTACACCTTC.

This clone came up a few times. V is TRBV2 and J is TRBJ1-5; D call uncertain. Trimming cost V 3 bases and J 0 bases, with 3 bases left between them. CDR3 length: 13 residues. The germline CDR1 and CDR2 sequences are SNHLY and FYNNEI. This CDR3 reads CASSDNSNQPQHF. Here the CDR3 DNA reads TGTGCCAGCAGTGACAATAGCAATCAGCCCCAGCATTTT.

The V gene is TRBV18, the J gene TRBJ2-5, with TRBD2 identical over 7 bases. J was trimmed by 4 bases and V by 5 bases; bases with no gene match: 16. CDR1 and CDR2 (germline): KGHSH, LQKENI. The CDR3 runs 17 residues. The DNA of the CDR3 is TGTGCCAGCTCATCCCTGCCCCCAGGGAGGGTAGGAGAGACCCAGTACTTC. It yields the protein CASSSLPPGRVGETQYF.

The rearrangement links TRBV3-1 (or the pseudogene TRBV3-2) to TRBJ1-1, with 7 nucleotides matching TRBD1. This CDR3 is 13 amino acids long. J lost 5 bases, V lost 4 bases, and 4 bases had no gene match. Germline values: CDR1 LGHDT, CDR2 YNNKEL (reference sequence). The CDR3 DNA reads TGTGCCAGCAGCCCCGGACAGGCAACTGAAGCTTTCTTT. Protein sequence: CASSPGQATEAFF.

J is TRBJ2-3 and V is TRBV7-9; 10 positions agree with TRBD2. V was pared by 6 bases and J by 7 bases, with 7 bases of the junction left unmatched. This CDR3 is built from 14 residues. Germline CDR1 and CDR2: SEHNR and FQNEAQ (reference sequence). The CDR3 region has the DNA TGTGCCAGCAGACCAGCGGGGGGGCCATATACGCAGTATTTT. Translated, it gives CASRPAGGPYTQYF.

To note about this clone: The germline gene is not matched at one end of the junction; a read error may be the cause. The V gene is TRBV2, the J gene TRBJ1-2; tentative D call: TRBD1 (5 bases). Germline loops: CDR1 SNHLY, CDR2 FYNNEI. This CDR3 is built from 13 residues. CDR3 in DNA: TGTGCCAGCAGTGCTCTGGAGACAGATTTAGGCTCCTTC. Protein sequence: CASSALETDLGSF. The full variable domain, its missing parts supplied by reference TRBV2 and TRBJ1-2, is EPEVTQTPSHQVTQMGQEVILRCVPISNHLYFYWYRQILGQKVEFLVSFYNNEISEKSEIFDDQFSVERPDGSNFTLKIRSTKLEDSAMYFCASSALETDLGSFGSGTRLTVV.

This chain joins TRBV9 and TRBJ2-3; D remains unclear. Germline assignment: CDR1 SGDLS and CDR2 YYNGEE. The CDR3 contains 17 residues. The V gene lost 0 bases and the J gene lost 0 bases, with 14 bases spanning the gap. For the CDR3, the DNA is TGTGCCAGCAGCGTAGATCCTCTAGGCCCTAGCACAGATACGCAGTATTTT. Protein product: CASSVDPLGPSTDTQYF.

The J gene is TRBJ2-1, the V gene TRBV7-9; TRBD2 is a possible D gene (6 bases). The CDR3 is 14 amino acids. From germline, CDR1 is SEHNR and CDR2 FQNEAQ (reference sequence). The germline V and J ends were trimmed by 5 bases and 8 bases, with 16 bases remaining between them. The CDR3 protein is CASSNAPLADEQFF. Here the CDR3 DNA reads TGTGCCAGCAGCAATGCACCACTAGCTGATGAGCAGTTCTTC. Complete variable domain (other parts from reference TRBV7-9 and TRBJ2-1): DTGVSQNPRHKITKRGQNVTFRCDPISEHNRLYWYRQTLGQGPEFLTYFQNEAQLEKSRLLSDRFSAERPKGSFSTLEIQRTEQGDSAMYLCASSNAPLADEQFFGPGTRLTVL.

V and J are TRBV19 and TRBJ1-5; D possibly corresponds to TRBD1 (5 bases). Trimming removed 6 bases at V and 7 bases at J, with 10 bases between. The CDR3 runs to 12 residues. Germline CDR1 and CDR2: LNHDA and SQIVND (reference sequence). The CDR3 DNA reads TGTGCCAGTAGGGGACTGGAGCAGCCCCAGCATTTT. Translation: CASRGLEQPQHF.

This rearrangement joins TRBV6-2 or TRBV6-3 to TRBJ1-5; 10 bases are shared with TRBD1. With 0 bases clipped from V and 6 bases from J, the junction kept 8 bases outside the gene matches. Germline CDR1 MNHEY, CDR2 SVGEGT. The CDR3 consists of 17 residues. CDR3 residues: CASSYSSGTGVGQPQHF. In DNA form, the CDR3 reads TGTGCCAGCAGTTACTCTTCCGGGACAGGGGTAGGTCAGCCCCAGCATTTT.

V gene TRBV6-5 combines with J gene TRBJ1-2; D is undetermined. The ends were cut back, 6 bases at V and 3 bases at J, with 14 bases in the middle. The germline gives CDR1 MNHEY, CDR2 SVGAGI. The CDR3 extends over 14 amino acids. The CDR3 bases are TGTGCCAGCAGCCCCCGTGAGGGATACTATGGCTACACCTTC. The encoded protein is CASSPREGYYGYTF.

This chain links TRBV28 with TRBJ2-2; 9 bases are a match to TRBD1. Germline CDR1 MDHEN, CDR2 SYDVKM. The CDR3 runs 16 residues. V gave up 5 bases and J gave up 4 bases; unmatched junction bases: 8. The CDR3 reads CASSRGQGSSTGELFF. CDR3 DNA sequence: TGTGCCAGCAGTCGGGGACAGGGATCTAGCACCGGGGAGCTGTTTTTT.

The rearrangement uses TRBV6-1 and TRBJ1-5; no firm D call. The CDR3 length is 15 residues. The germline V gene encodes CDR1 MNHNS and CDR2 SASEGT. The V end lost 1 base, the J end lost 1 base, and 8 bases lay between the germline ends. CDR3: CASSEGLLSNQPQHF. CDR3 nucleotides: TGTGCCAGCAGTGAAGGACTTCTGAGCAATCAGCCCCAGCATTTT.

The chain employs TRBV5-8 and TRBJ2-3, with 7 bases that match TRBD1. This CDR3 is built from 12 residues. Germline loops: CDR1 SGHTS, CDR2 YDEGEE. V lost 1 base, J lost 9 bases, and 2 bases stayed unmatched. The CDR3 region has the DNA TGTGCCAGCAGCTTGAGGGGGCGGACGCAGTATTTT. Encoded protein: CASSLRGRTQYF.

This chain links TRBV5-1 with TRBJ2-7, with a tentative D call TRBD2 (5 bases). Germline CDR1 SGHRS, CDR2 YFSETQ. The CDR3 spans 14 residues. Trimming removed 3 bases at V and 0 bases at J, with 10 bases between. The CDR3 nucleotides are TGCGCCAGCAGCTCTGGACTGCGCTCCTACGAGCAGTACTTC. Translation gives CASSSGLRSYEQYF.